This T cell receptor beta chain was recorded in a study of shared clonotypes between healthy human individuals (dated by TCRdb to about 2020). Regarding the research as a whole: The cohort comprised a couple of women and a few men aged 18 to 49 years. To increase sequencing depth and limit assay-specific biases, TCR repertoire library preparation and sequencing were carried out by different laboratories using diverse techniques. Per donor, three plates each were used for CD4 naive and CD4 memory, two for CD8 naive, and one for CD8 memory. Blood TCR repertoires of a handful of healthy adults were deeply sequenced to estimate repertoire size and the extent of clonotype sharing between individuals. Between about 0.85 and 9.5 billion PBMCs per donor were obtained by leukapheresis.

What the study reported, not specific to this receptor: Because the study included only a small number of donors, the genetic and exposure-history diversity represented was limited. Even with the large sequencing depth, rarefaction of the sorted-subset datasets indicated that sequencing was incomplete. When a few donors were compared, the shared fraction of clonotypes was 5% to 6.5% for naive CD4, about 4% for naive CD8, roughly 2.5% for memory CD4, and 0.3% to 0.5% for memory CD8. Sampling was limited to blood, and TCR repertoires in tissue likely differ from TCR repertoires in blood. Clonotypes shared by all four sorted-subset donors showed higher generation probabilities than non-shared clonotypes. Larger estimated clonotype richness was generally found for naive subsets than for memory subsets. Pairwise subsampling indicated that sequencing depth was expected to affect the degree of clonotype sharing among donors.

This clone has only one observation. Its cognate antigen has yet to be identified. Base qualities are missing; no much larger clone stands one base away. Using the deep immunoSEQ assay, multiplex PCR amplified TCR CDR3 regions from genomic DNA. For each cell subset, the extracted genomic DNA was distributed evenly across all wells of several immunoSEQ 96-well plates, and each plate served as one replicate. Each replicate PCR for sorted subsets received around 200 ng genomic DNA, equal to 30,000 or so T cell genomes. Purified libraries were quantified with a Qubit 3.0 fluorometer, sized on a Bioanalyzer 2100, and re-quantified with the KAPA Library Quantification kit. Every immunoSEQ 96-well plate was sequenced on a separate single-read 150-cycle Illumina NextSeq 550 flow cell. The authors' pipeline ran thus. Because the immunoSEQ output held only junctional sequences and lacked quality scores, the filtering could not match the filtering applied to full-length reads. Sequences were annotated with PyIR, a Python wrapper for IgBLAST v1.9, and V/J genes and CDR3 were assigned using IMGT germline references. Reads with weak V/J assignments (E-value above 1e-6), missing CDR3, stop codons, out-of-frame junctions, or ambiguous translated residues were removed. A V3J clonotype was defined by an identical inferred V gene, J gene, and CDR3 amino acid sequence. Percentage overlap between repertoires was computed as shared unique clonotypes divided by the size of the smaller repertoire. RTK rarefaction, the Chao1 estimator, and Recon v2.1 estimates of unobserved clonotypes were used to assess repertoire richness. Generation probabilities were computed with OLGA for all TCRbeta clonotypes obtained by the gDNA method from several donors. TCRdb limited this immuneACCESS table to in-frame rearrangements with V and J called. A share of clones is missing; checked studies link under half to unresolved V genes, and the rest is unexplained. From that table come the V and J calls and clone size; the DNA was used to work out D and trimming. Within this sample are fewer than 400,000 clones, with 74% of them counted one time only. 9% to 12% of the sample is in the top ten clones.

Healthy HIV-negative adults with no recently reported acute infections or vaccinations were included as donors. Every donor was a Caucasian adult living in Nashville, Tennessee, USA. CD4+ T cells were enriched through magnetic negative selection, after which naive cells were positively selected on CD45RA and the remaining negative fraction served as the memory subset. After blood collection by leukapheresis, PBMCs were isolated using Ficoll-Histopaque density gradient centrifugation and then cryopreserved in the vapor phase of liquid nitrogen. Purity and quantity of every magnetically sorted T cell population were checked by analytical flow cytometry. Each sorted fraction had its genomic DNA isolated and then quantified by UV absorbance on a Nanodrop 2000c. Source material: memory CD4+ T cells sorted from blood. According to the study, the label for this sample's cell subset or site signals: CD45RA-negative fraction. The TCR comes from a man aged 25-40 years in good health.

The DNA is TGTGCCAGCAGCTTGCTTGCGGGAGGTTGGTACGAGCAGTACTTC. This codes for CASSLLAGGWYEQYF. The chain uses TRBV5-6 and TRBJ2-7; TRBD2 lines up with 8 middle nucleotides. Based on the germline V gene, the CDR1 and CDR2 sequences are SGHDT and YYEEEE. There are 15 amino acids in the CDR3, from cysteine to phenylalanine inclusive. This entry keeps only the CDR3 DNA: 45 bases, framed from base 1. V is cut back by 1 base and J by 4 bases, with 7 bases in the junction unmatched. Supplemented by the reference TRBV5-6 and TRBJ2-7 proteins around the CDR3, the complete variable domain is DAGVTQSPTHLIKTRGQQVTLRCSPKSGHDTVSWYQQALGQGPQFIFQYYEEEERQRGNFPDRFSGHQFPNYSSELNVNALLLGDSALYLCASSLLAGGWYEQYFGPGTRLTVT.